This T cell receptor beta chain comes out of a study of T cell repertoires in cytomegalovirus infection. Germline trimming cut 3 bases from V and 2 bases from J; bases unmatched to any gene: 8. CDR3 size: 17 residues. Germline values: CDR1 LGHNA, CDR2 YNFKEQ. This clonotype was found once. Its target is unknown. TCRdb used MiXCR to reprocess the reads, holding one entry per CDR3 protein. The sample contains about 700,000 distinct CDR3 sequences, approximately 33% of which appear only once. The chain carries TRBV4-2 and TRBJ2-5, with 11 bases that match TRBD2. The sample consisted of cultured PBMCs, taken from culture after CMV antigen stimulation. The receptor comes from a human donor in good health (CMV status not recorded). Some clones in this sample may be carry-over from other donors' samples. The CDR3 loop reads CASSQLAGGGGQETQYF. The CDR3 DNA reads TGTGCCAGCAGCCAGCTAGCGGGGGGCGGGGGGCAAGAGACCCAGTACTTC.